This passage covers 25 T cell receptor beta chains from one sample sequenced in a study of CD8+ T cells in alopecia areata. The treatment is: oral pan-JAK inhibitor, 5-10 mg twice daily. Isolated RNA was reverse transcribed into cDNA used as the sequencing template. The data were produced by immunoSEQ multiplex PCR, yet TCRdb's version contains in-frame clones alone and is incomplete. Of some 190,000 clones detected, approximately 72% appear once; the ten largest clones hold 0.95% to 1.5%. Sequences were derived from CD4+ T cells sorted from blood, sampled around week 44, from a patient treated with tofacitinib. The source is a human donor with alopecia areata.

CDR3 DNA sequence: TGTGCCAGCAGTGGATCGATGAACACTGAAGCTTTCTTT. Residues: CASSGSMNTEAFF. The rearrangement joins TRBV2 to TRBJ1-1; D remains ambiguous. Germline V gene lookup returns CDR1 SNHLY and CDR2 FYNNEI. The CDR3 runs to 13 residues. Trimming pared 4 bases from V and 0 bases from J, leaving 6 bases between.

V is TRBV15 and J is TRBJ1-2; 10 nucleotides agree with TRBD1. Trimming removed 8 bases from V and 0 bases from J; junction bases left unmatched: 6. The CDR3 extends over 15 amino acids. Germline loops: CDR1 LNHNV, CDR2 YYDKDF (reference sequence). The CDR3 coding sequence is TGTGCCACCGGGAAGACAGGGGGCACTAACTATGGCTACACCTTC. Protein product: CATGKTGGTNYGYTF.

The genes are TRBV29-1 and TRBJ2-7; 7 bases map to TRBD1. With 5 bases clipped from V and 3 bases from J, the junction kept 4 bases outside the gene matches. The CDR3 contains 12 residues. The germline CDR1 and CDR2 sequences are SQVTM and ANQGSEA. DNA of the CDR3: TGCAGCGTTTATCCAGGGGGCTACGAGCAGTACTTC. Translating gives CSVYPGGYEQYF.

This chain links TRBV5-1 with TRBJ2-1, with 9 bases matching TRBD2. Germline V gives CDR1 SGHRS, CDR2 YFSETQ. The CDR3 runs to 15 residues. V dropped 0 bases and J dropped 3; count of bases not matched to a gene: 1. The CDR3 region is CASSLASGDYNEQFF. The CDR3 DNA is TGCGCCAGCAGCTTGGCTAGCGGGGACTACAATGAGCAGTTCTTC.

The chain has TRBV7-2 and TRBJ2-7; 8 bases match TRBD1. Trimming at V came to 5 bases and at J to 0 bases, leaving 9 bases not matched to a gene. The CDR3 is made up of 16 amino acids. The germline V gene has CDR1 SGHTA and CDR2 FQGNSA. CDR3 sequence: CASSPTSTGASYEQYF. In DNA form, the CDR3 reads TGTGCCAGCAGCCCCACCTCGACAGGGGCCTCCTACGAGCAGTACTTC.

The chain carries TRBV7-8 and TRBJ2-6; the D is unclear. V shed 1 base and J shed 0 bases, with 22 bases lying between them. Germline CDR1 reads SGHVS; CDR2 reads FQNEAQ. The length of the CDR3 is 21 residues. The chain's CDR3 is CASSLVGQKGGELSGANVLTF. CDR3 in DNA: TGTGCCAGCAGCTTAGTGGGTCAGAAAGGTGGGGAACTCTCTGGGGCCAACGTCCTGACTTTC.

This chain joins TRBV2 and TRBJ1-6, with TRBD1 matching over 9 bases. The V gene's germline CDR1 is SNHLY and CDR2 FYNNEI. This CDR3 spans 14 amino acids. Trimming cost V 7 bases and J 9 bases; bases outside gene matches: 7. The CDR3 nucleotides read TGTGCCAGCACCGCCGACAGGGGGTCTTCACCCCTCCACTTT. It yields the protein CASTADRGSSPLHF. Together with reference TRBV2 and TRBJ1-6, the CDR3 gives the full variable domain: EPEVTQTPSHQVTQMGQEVILRCVPISNHLYFYWYRQILGQKVEFLVSFYNNEISEKSEIFDDQFSVERPDGSNFTLKIRSTKLEDSAMYFCASTADRGSSPLHFGNGTRLTVT.

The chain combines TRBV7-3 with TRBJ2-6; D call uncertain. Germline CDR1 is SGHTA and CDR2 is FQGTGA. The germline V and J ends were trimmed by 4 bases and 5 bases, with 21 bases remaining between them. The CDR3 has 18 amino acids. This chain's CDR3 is CASSSRPRLQSRANVLTF. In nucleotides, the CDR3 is TGTGCCAGCAGCTCCAGACCACGCTTACAAAGTCGGGCCAACGTCCTGACTTTC.

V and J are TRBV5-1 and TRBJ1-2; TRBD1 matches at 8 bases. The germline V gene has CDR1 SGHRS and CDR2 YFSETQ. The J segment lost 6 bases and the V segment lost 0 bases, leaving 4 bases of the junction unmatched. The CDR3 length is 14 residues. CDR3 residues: CASSLVTGDDGYTF. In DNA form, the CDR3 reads TGCGCCAGCAGCTTGGTGACAGGGGACGATGGCTACACCTTC.

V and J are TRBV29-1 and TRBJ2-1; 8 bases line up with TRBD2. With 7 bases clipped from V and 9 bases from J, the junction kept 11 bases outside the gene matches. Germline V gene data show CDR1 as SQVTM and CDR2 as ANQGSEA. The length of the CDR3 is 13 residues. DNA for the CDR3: TGCAGCGCCGGGACTAGACTTCTCGGTGAGCAGTTCTTC. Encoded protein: CSAGTRLLGEQFF.

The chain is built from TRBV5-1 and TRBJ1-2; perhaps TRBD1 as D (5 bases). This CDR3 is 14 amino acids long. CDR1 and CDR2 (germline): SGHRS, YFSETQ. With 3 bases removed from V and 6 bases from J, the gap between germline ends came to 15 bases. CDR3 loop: CASSWGQGTDGYTF. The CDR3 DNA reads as TGCGCCAGCAGCTGGGGTCAGGGAACGGATGGCTACACCTTC.

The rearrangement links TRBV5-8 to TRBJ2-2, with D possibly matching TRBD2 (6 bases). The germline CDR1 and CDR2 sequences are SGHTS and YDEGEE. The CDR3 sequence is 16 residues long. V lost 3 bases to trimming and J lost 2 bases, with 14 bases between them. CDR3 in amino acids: CASSSGGGINTGELFF. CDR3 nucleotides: TGTGCCAGCAGCTCCGGCGGAGGGATTAACACCGGGGAGCTGTTTTTT.

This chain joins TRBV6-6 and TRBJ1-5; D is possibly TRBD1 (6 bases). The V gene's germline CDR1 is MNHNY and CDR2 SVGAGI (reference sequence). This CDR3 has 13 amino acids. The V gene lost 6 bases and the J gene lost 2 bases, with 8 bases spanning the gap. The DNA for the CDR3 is TGTGCCAGCAGGCGGACAGGCAATCAGCCCCAGCATTTT. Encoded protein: CASRRTGNQPQHF.

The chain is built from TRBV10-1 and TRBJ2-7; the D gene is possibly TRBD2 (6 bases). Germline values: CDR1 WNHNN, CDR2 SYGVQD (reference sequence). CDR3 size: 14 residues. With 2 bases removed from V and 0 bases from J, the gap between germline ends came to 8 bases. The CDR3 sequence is CASSEAGSSYEQYF. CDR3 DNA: TGCGCCAGCAGTGAGGCGGGGAGCTCCTACGAGCAGTACTTC.

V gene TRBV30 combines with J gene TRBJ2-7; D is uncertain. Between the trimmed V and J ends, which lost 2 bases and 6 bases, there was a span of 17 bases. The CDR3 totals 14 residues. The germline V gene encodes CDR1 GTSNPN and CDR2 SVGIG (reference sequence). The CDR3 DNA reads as TGTGCCTGGAGTTCCACCTTCCTTTCGGGCGAGCAGTACTTC. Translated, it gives CAWSSTFLSGEQYF. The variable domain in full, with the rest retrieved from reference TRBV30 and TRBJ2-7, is SQTIHQWPATLVQPVGSPLSLECTVEGTSNPNLYWYRQAAGRGLQLLFYSVGIGQISSEVPQNLSASRPQDRQFILSSKKLLLSDSGFYLCAWSSTFLSGEQYFGPGTRLTVT.

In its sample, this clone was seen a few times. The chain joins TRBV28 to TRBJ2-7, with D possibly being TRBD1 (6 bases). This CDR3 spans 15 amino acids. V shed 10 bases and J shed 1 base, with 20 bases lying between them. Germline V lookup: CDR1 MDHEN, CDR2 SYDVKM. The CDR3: CATWGTPPLSYEQYF. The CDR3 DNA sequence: TGTGCCACCTGGGGGACACCACCCCTTTCCTACGAGCAGTACTTC.

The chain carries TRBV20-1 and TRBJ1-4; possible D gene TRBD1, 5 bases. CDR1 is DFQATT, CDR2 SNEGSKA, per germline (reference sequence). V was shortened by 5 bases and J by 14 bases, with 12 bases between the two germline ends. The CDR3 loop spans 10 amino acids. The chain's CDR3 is CSAQGLRLFF. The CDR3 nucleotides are TGCAGTGCTCAGGGTCTTAGGCTGTTTTTT.

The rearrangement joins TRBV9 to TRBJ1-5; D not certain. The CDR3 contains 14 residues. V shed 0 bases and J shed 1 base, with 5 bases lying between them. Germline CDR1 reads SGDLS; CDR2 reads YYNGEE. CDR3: CASSVGVSNQPQHF. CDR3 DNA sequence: TGTGCCAGCAGCGTAGGGGTGAGCAATCAGCCCCAGCATTTT. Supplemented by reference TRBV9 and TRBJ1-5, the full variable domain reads DSGVTQTPKHLITATGQRVTLRCSPRSGDLSVYWYQQSLDQGLQFLIQYYNGEERAKGNILERFSAQQFPDLHSELNLSSLELGDSALYFCASSVGVSNQPQHFGDGTRLSIL.

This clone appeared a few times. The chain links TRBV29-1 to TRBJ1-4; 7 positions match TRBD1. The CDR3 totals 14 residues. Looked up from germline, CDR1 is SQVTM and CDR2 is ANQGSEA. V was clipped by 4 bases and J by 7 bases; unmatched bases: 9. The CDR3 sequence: CSVASPGQLEKLFF. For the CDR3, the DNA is TGCAGCGTTGCGTCACCGGGACAGCTTGAAAAACTGTTTTTT.

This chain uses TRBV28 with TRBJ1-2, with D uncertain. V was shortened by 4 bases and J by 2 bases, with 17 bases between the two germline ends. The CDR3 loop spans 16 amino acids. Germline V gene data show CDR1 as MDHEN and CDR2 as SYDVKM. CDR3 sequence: CASSSWTFTKNYGYTF. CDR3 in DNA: TGTGCCAGCAGTTCATGGACGTTCACTAAAAACTATGGCTACACCTTC.

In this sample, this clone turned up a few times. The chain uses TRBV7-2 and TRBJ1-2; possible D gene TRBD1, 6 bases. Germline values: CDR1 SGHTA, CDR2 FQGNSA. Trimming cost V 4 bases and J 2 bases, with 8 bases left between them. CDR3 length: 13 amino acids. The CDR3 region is CASSSTGNYGYTF. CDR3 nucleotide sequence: TGTGCCAGCAGCTCCACAGGGAACTATGGCTACACCTTC.

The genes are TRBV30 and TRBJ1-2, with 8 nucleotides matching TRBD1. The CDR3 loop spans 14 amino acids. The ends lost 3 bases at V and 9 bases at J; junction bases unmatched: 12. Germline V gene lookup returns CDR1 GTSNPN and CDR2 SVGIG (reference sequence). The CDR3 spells CAWSGTGGLVSYTF. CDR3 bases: TGTGCCTGGAGCGGCACAGGGGGGCTCGTGAGCTACACCTTC.

CDR3 loop: CASSLFPTENTEAFF. In nucleotides, the CDR3 is TGTGCCAGCAGCTTATTCCCGACAGAGAACACTGAAGCTTTCTTT. The chain employs TRBV7-9 and TRBJ1-1, with a possible D match to TRBD1 (5 bases). Looked up from germline, CDR1 is SEHNR and CDR2 is FQNEAQ (reference sequence). Trimming took off 2 bases at V and 1 base at J, with 11 bases between the two ends. This CDR3 spans 15 amino acids.

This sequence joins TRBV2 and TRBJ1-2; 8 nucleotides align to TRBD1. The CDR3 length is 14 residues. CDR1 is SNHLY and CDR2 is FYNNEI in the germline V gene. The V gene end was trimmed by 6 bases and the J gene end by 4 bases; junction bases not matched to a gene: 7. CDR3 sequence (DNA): TGTGCCAGCAGGACAGGGGTTGATGGCTATGGCTACACCTTC. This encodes CASRTGVDGYGYTF.

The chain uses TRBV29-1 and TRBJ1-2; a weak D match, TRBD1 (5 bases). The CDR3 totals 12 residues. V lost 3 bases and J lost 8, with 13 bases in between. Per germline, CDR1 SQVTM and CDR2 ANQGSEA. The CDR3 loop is CSVDAGLGGYTF. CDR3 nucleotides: TGCAGCGTTGACGCGGGGCTGGGAGGCTACACCTTC.